These 20 T cell receptor beta chains originate from one sample sequenced in a study of T cells after somatic rescue of genetic block. The protocol was immunoSEQ multiplex PCR, while the TCRdb copy is restricted to in-frame clones and leaves out a portion. The sample has under 150,000 clones; 90% to 95% are singletons. The specimen sequenced was peripheral blood mononuclear cells (PBMCs). The origin of the receptors is a young woman.

This chain links TRBV30 with TRBJ2-2; tentatively, D is TRBD1 (6 bases). V lost 6 bases and J lost 3, with 11 bases in between. The CDR3 contains 13 residues. Germline V gene data show CDR1 as GTSNPN and CDR2 as SVGIG (reference sequence). The CDR3, as DNA: TGTGCCTGTACAGGGATGGACACCGGGGAGCTGTTTTTT. This sequence encodes CACTGMDTGELFF.

The rearrangement joins TRBV25-1 to TRBJ2-5, with TRBD1 matching over 9 bases. This CDR3 is built from 14 residues. V shed 8 bases, J shed 5 bases, and the junction held 9 bases outside the gene matches. Germline CDR1 and CDR2: MGHDK and SYGVNS. The CDR3 reads CASRPGTGLETQYF. CDR3 in DNA: TGTGCCAGCCGACCCGGGACAGGGCTCGAGACCCAGTACTTC. Full variable domain (remainder filled in from reference TRBV25-1 and TRBJ2-5): EADIYQTPRYLVIGTGKKITLECSQTMGHDKMYWYQQDPGMELHLIHYSYGVNSTEKGDLSSESTVSRIRTEHFPLTLESARPSHTSQYLCASRPGTGLETQYFGPGTRLLVL.

DNA of the CDR3: TGTGCCAGCTCACCACGGGGATCACCCCTCCACTTT. Amino acids: CASSPRGSPLHF. The chain has TRBV18 and TRBJ1-6; D not resolved. There are 12 residues in the CDR3. Germline V lookup: CDR1 KGHSH, CDR2 LQKENI. V gave up 1 base and J gave up 10 bases, with 5 bases separating them.

The chain employs TRBV6-4 and TRBJ1-2; D not resolved. Trimming shortened V by 3 bases and J by 9 bases, and 17 bases separated the two germline ends. The CDR3 has 14 amino acids. Germline-derived CDR1 and CDR2 are MRHNA and SNTAGT. CDR3 protein: CASSESHSSRSYTF. CDR3 sequence (DNA): TGTGCCAGCAGTGAATCCCACTCCTCTAGGAGCTACACCTTC.

CDR3 region: CASSLEEGGELFF. The CDR3 nucleotides are TGTGCCAGCAGTTTGGAGGAAGGCGGGGAGCTGTTTTTT. The chain uses TRBV27 and TRBJ2-2; weak D call: TRBD2 (5 bases). Germline V lookup: CDR1 MNHEY, CDR2 SMNVEV (reference sequence). Deletions cut 3 bases from V and 7 bases from J, with 9 bases between. The CDR3 is 13 amino acids.

The chain recombines TRBV7-3 with TRBJ1-1; D is perhaps TRBD1 (5 bases). The CDR3 has 13 amino acids. CDR1 and CDR2 (germline): SGHTA, FQGTGA. V shed 4 bases and J shed 3 bases, with 9 bases lying between them. The CDR3 loop reads CASSSGGYTEAFF. The CDR3 nucleotides are TGTGCCAGCAGCTCCGGGGGGTACACTGAAGCTTTCTTT.

The chain carries TRBV4-3 and TRBJ1-4, with D possibly matching TRBD1 (5 bases). The CDR3 covers 20 residues. With 4 bases removed from V and 2 bases from J, the gap between germline ends came to 26 bases. Germline V gives CDR1 LGHNA, CDR2 YSLEER. The DNA for the CDR3 is TGCGCCAGCAGCCGGACAATGCTATGGGGTTTAGGGCGGACTAATGAAAAACTGTTTTTT. Amino acids: CASSRTMLWGLGRTNEKLFF.

This chain connects TRBV30 to TRBJ1-2; D might be TRBD1 (6 bases). Trimming removed 5 bases from V and 8 bases from J, with 27 bases in between. The CDR3 length is 16 residues. Looked up from germline, CDR1 is GTSNPN and CDR2 is SVGIG (reference sequence). CDR3 sequence: CAWGPLAGAGSSGYTF. The CDR3 DNA sequence: TGTGCCTGGGGTCCTCTGGCGGGGGCGGGGAGTTCCGGCTACACCTTC.

The rearrangement joins TRBV7-7 to TRBJ1-2; 8 bases are shared with TRBD1. Germline CDR1 and CDR2: SSHAT and FNYEAQ (reference sequence). The CDR3 consists of 15 residues. V was clipped by 3 bases and J by 3 bases; unmatched bases: 6. CDR3 region: CASSFHRGYDYGYTF. The CDR3 DNA reads TGTGCCAGCAGCTTTCACAGGGGGTATGACTATGGCTACACCTTC.

The chain uses TRBV6-4 and TRBJ1-2, with D possibly matching TRBD1 (5 bases). This CDR3 is 14 amino acids long. The V end lost 2 bases, the J end lost 4 bases, and 11 bases lay between the germline ends. Germline V gives CDR1 MRHNA, CDR2 SNTAGT. The chain's CDR3 is CASSDNSGPYGYTF. Here the CDR3 DNA reads TGTGCCAGCAGTGACAACTCAGGGCCCTATGGCTACACCTTC.

V and J are TRBV10-3 and TRBJ1-5; no firm D call. CDR3 length: 14 amino acids. Trimming shortened V by 2 bases and J by 2 bases, and 7 bases separated the two germline ends. Germline CDR1 and CDR2: ENHRY and SYGVKD. The CDR3 DNA reads as TGTGCCATCAGTGAGCGTGGGGGCAATCAGCCCCAGCATTTT. Its translation is CAISERGGNQPQHF.

The chain has TRBV11-3 and TRBJ2-1; 8 nucleotides agree with TRBD2. The CDR3 runs 17 residues. The J segment lost 1 base and the V segment lost 5 bases, leaving 10 bases of the junction unmatched. Germline V gene sequence: CDR1 SGHNT, CDR2 YENEEA. CDR3 nucleotide sequence: TGTGCCAGCAGCCCCCGGAGGAGCGGGGGTTCCTACAATGAGCAGTTCTTC. It yields the protein CASSPRRSGGSYNEQFF.

In its sample, this clone was seen once. The chain joins TRBV19 to TRBJ2-5; no clear D. The CDR3 extends over 12 amino acids. Germline V lookup: CDR1 LNHDA, CDR2 SQIVND (reference sequence). Trimming stripped 3 bases from V and 3 bases from J, with 5 bases between. CDR3 loop: CASSIREETQYF. The CDR3 DNA sequence: TGTGCCAGTAGTATTCGAGAAGAGACCCAGTACTTC.

This chain uses TRBV30 with TRBJ2-1; the D call may be TRBD1 or TRBD2 (5 bases each). Germline CDR1 is GTSNPN and CDR2 is SVGIG (reference sequence). V was trimmed by 3 bases and J by 4 bases, leaving 22 bases between them. The CDR3 loop spans 17 amino acids. CDR3 residues: CAWSPFGVGERYNEQFF. The CDR3 DNA sequence: TGTGCCTGGAGCCCATTCGGGGTAGGGGAAAGGTACAATGAGCAGTTCTTC.

The V call is TRBV27, the J call TRBJ2-5; D not certain. The J call may be wrong; the DNA end is better matched by TRBJ2-7. Germline V gene sequence: CDR1 MNHEY, CDR2 SMNVEV (reference sequence). This CDR3 contains 11 residues. The CDR3 reads CASGLWSEQYF. In DNA form, the CDR3 reads TGTGCCAGCGGCCTTTGGAGCGAGCAGTACTTC.

The gene calls are TRBV9 and TRBJ2-5, with 7 bases lining up with TRBD1. Germline CDR1 and CDR2: SGDLS and YYNGEE. J lost 2 bases, V lost 3 bases, and 4 bases had no gene match. This CDR3 contains 14 residues. CDR3 loop: CASSASQGQETQYF. The CDR3 bases are TGTGCCAGCAGCGCCTCACAGGGGCAAGAGACCCAGTACTTC.

The chain links TRBV5-1 to TRBJ1-6; 10 bases align to TRBD1. Germline-derived CDR1 and CDR2 are SGHRS and YFSETQ. Germline trimming cut 2 bases from V and 7 bases from J; bases unmatched to any gene: 6. This CDR3 is built from 16 residues. Written as DNA, the CDR3 is TGCGCCAGCAGCTTTTCGGGACAGGGGAAAAATTCACCCCTCCACTTT. Its protein is CASSFSGQGKNSPLHF.

The chain links TRBV30 to TRBJ1-2; D gene unclear. Germline CDR1 and CDR2: GTSNPN and SVGIG (reference sequence). The V gene lost 7 bases and the J gene lost 3 bases, with 9 bases spanning the gap. The CDR3 consists of 11 residues. CDR3 in DNA: TGTGCCTCGAGGGTTGACTATGGCTACACCTTC. This sequence encodes CASRVDYGYTF.

The chain links TRBV7-9 to TRBJ1-1; the match to TRBD1 covers 7 bases. With 1 base clipped from V and 0 bases from J, the junction kept 8 bases outside the gene matches. The CDR3 has 17 residues. Germline CDR1 and CDR2: SEHNR and FQNEAQ (reference sequence). The CDR3 nucleotides are TGTGCCAGCAGCTTAGGAAGGACAGGTTTCATGAACACTGAAGCTTTCTTT. Its translation: CASSLGRTGFMNTEAFF.

The chain uses TRBV6-5 and TRBJ2-6; D not certain. V was trimmed by 3 bases and J by 4 bases, leaving 10 bases between them. The CDR3 is 15 residues long. The germline gives CDR1 MNHEY, CDR2 SVGAGI. CDR3 loop: CASSYVGQGANVLTF. CDR3 nucleotide sequence: TGTGCCAGCAGTTATGTAGGGCAGGGGGCCAACGTCCTGACTTTC.